Below, 13 T cell receptor beta chains from the same sample are listed, as sequenced in a study of metastatic and nonmetastatic thyroid tumors. TCRdb re-clonotyped the PCR reads through MiXCR. Of approximately 35,000 clones listed, over 12% are singletons. Every patient was untreated before thyroid surgery. The sequenced sample consisted of blood. These receptors all stem from a male donor with papillary thyroid cancer or a benign thyroid nodule (not recorded which). Some clones in this sample may be carry-over from other donors' samples.

V and J are TRBV6-2 or TRBV6-3 and TRBJ2-1, with TRBD2 identical over 8 bases. Germline trimming cut 4 bases from V and 6 bases from J; bases unmatched to any gene: 17. Per germline, CDR1 MNHEY and CDR2 SVGEGT. The CDR3 extends over 18 amino acids. In DNA form, the CDR3 reads TGTGCCAGCAGTTGGACCGGGACTAGTTATGGGTCTATCAATGAGCAGTTCTTC. Translated, it gives CASSWTGTSYGSINEQFF.

This clone was recorded at least ten times. This rearrangement joins TRBV18 to TRBJ2-7; maybe TRBD2 (6 bases). Per germline, CDR1 KGHSH and CDR2 LQKENI. The V gene lost 8 bases and the J gene lost 7 bases, with 21 bases spanning the gap. This CDR3 region has 14 residues. CDR3 DNA: TGTGCCAGCGCCCCTGTTAGCGGTGGGAGAGAGCAGTACTTC. It yields the protein CASAPVSGGREQYF.

This clone was counted many times. The gene calls are TRBV7-2 and TRBJ2-3; TRBD2 is a possible D gene (5 bases). This CDR3 is 15 amino acids long. CDR1 is SGHTA, CDR2 FQGNSA, per germline. With 2 bases removed from V and 2 bases from J, the gap between germline ends came to 11 bases. The CDR3 nucleotides read TGTGCCAGCAGCTTAAGAGGGTCAAACACAGATACGCAGTATTTT. This translates into CASSLRGSNTDTQYF.

Comments on this clone: Sequence at one end of the junction differs from germline and may be a read error. The chain joins TRBV7-2 to TRBJ2-7; 12 bases align to TRBD2. The germline gives CDR1 SGHTA, CDR2 FQGNSA. The CDR3 is made up of 15 amino acids. The CDR3 loop reads CAGSLAGGPSYDQYF. The CDR3, as DNA: TGTGCCGGCAGCCTAGCGGGAGGGCCTTCCTACGATCAGTACTTC.

This clone showed up many times. The chain links TRBV5-8 to TRBJ1-5; D is unresolved. V shed 2 bases and J shed 1 base, with 10 bases lying between them. Germline assignment: CDR1 SGHTS and CDR2 YDEGEE. This CDR3 region has 15 residues. This chain's CDR3 is CASSFEAGSNQPQHF. The CDR3 DNA is TGTGCCAGCAGCTTTGAGGCGGGGAGCAATCAGCCCCAGCATTTT.

This clone was counted at least ten times. The rearrangement joins TRBV10-3 to TRBJ2-3; TRBD2 might be the D (5 bases). Trimming shortened V by 3 bases and J by 2 bases, and 15 bases separated the two germline ends. The CDR3 covers 16 residues. Germline V gene lookup returns CDR1 ENHRY and CDR2 SYGVKD. The CDR3 sequence is CAISEGRTADTDTQYF. The CDR3 region has the DNA TGTGCCATCAGTGAAGGAAGGACTGCGGACACAGATACGCAGTATTTT.

This clone was seen at least ten times. The chain has TRBV30 and TRBJ2-5, with D possibly TRBD2 on 5 matching bases. The CDR3 runs to 13 residues. Germline CDR1 is GTSNPN and CDR2 is SVGIG (reference sequence). With 2 bases removed from V and 5 bases from J, the gap between germline ends came to 12 bases. Written as DNA, the CDR3 is TGTGCCTGGAGTAGTTTCGGGATGGAGACCCAGTACTTC. Encoded protein: CAWSSFGMETQYF.

V and J are TRBV5-6 and TRBJ2-7; D might be TRBD2 (6 bases). The CDR3 runs to 14 residues. Germline V gene lookup returns CDR1 SGHDT and CDR2 YYEEEE. V shed 3 bases and J shed 3 bases, with 13 bases lying between them. CDR3 in DNA: TGTGCCAGCAGCTCGGGACTGGATTACTACGAGCAGTACTTC. It is translated as CASSSGLDYYEQYF.

At least ten counts were recorded for this clone. The V call is TRBV30, the J call TRBJ1-2; D is ambiguous. From germline, CDR1 is GTSNPN and CDR2 SVGIG (reference sequence). V gave up 5 bases and J gave up 4 bases, with 11 bases separating them. The CDR3 is made up of 12 amino acids. The CDR3 spells CAWPREPYGYTF. Written as DNA, the CDR3 is TGTGCCTGGCCGAGGGAGCCCTATGGCTACACCTTC. Looking up the rest from reference TRBV30 and TRBJ1-2 gives the full variable domain: SQTIHQWPATLVQPVGSPLSLECTVEGTSNPNLYWYRQAAGRGLQLLFYSVGIGQISSEVPQNLSASRPQDRQFILSSKKLLLSDSGFYLCAWPREPYGYTFGSGTRLTVV.

This clone has just a few counts. The sample holds other DNA sequences that translate to the same CDR3. This chain uses TRBV6-5 with TRBJ2-7, with D perhaps matching TRBD1 (6 bases). Germline V gene sequence: CDR1 MNHEY, CDR2 SVGAGI. Trimming removed 9 bases from V and 1 base from J, with 16 bases in between. This CDR3 has 14 residues. CDR3 sequence: CASSYSGQSYEQYF. DNA for the CDR3: TGTGCCAGTAGCTACTCTGGACAGTCCTACGAGCAGTACTTC.

The chain combines TRBV20-1 with TRBJ1-4, with D tentatively TRBD1 (5 bases). The germline V and J ends were trimmed by 6 bases and 5 bases, with 25 bases remaining between them. Germline V CDR1 and CDR2: DFQATT, SNEGSKA (reference sequence). The CDR3 totals 17 residues. In DNA, the CDR3 is TGCAGTGCCCCGGAACAGGTGGCGTCCGATGTGAATGAAAAACTGTTTTTT. Its protein is CSAPEQVASDVNEKLFF.

This clone was counted ten times or more. The chain combines TRBV6-1 with TRBJ2-7; TRBD2 is a possible D gene (6 bases). This CDR3 contains 12 residues. Germline CDR1 is MNHNS and CDR2 is SASEGT. Trimming stripped 10 bases from V and 4 bases from J, with 14 bases between. This CDR3 is CATGVSGYEQYF. DNA of the CDR3: TGTGCCACGGGGGTGTCGGGATACGAGCAGTACTTC.

As regards this clone: Compared with germline, one end of the junction differs, possibly owing to a read error. The gene calls are TRBV28 and TRBJ2-7, with a tentative D call TRBD1 (5 bases). In germline, CDR1 is MDHEN, CDR2 SYDVKM. The CDR3 contains 12 residues. The CDR3 coding sequence is TGTGCAAGCAGTCTTAGGGGCGGCGAGCATTACTTC. Its protein product is CASSLRGGEHYF. The entire variable domain, with the rest obtained from reference TRBV28 and TRBJ2-7, is as follows: DVKVTQSSRYLVKRTGEKVFLECVQDMDHENMFWYRQDPGLGLRLIYFSYDVKMKEKGDIPEGYSVSREKKERFSLILESASTNQTSMYLCASSLRGGEHYFGPGTRLTVT.